These T cell receptor beta chains were read from a single sample in a study of a mutant IDH1 vaccine in newly diagnosed glioma. Generated by immunoSEQ multiplex PCR, the TCRdb table keeps only in-frame clones and is missing some. Of around 56,000 clones listed, 81% are singletons. Antigens of these TCRs are unknown. The sample consisted of PBMCs, taken from a glioma patient whose treatment included an IDH1 peptide vaccine. The origin of the receptors is a woman aged 40 to 50 with glioma. Some clones in this sample may be carry-over from other donors' samples. The conserved cysteine and the conserved F or W are not part of the CDR3 here.

TRBJ1-5,TRBV27,ASSLYYRQGDGPQH
TRBJ1-5,TRBV9,ASSATGTANQPQH
TRBJ1-1,TRBV10-2,ASGPWTANTEAF
TRBJ2-5,TRBV5-4,ASSSPGGQETQY
TRBJ1-1,TRBV11-2,ASTRGTPSSVNTEAF
TRBJ1-5,TRBV23-1,ASSQSRARGNQPQH
TRBJ1-3,TRBV5-1,ASSLYEGNTIY
TRBJ2-2,TRBV4-2,ASSPTRGYGELF
TRBJ2-5,TRBV29-1,SVEDLGGQETQY
TRBJ1-5,TRBV7-8,ASSPLSVFGAGVNQPQH
TRBJ2-7,TRBV10-3,AISRTGEQY
TRBJ1-1,TRBV25-1,ASSTERGLTEAF
TRBJ1-1,TRBV25-1,ASSDGMNTEAF
TRBJ2-1,TRBV10-1,ASSPWTGTYEQF
TRBJ2-5,TRBV7-8,ASSFGTGGETQY
TRBJ1-2,TRBV30,AWSVGQGNGGYT
TRBJ2-3,TRBV7-2,ASSLPAGSTDTQY
TRBJ1-1,TRBV10-1,ASSRDGYTEAF
TRBJ1-1,TRBV5-1,ASSRNIPGQTEAF
TRBJ2-1,TRBV5-1,ASSSRTSGGGNEQF
TRBJ1-2,TRBV19,ASSVNRLGLKGYT
TRBJ2-5,TRBV13,ASSLAGWTGGVETQY
TRBJ1-1,TRBV14,ASSPRGETGYTEAF
TRBJ1-6,TRBV14,ASRLGTGDSYSPLH
TRBJ2-1,TRBV5-1,ASSLTFNEQF
TRBJ2-2,TRBV5-6,ASSLRVGTGRTGELF
TRBJ1-3,TRBV30,ACLYLPPSSGNTIY
TRBJ1-3,TRBV6-6,AAYFHRGPGNTIY
TRBJ1-1,TRBV5-1,ASSTRQGQAF
TRBJ1-2,TRBV27,ASSFSGEGAILYGYT
TRBJ2-3,TRBV6-1,ASSESSGGPDTQY
TRBJ1-3,TRBV9,ASSVGWNLAGNTIY
TRBJ2-4,TRBV5-4,ASSRRGSLVKNIQY
TRBJ2-7,TRBV18,ASSPRGASEQY
TRBJ2-3,TRBV9,ASSVYGGSTDTQY
TRBJ2-7,TRBV6-6,ASSPEQLGAYEQY
TRBJ2-3,TRBV6-1,ASSERIGLPTGTDTQY
TRBJ1-5,TRBV27,ASSLSPRSNQPQH
TRBJ2-2,TRBV6-5,ASSSTGELF
TRBJ2-4,TRBV9,ASSVSPINPLAKNIQY